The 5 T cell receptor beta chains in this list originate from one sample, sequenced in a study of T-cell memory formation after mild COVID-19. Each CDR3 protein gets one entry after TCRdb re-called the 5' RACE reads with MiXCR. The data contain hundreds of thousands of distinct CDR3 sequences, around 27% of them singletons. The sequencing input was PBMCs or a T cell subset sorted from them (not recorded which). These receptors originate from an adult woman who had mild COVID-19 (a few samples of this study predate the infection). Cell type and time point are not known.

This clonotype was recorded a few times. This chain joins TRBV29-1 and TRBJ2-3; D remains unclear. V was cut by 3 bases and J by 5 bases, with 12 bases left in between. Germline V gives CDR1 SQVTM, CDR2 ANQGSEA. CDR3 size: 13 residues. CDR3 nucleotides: TGCAGCGTTGATAAAACGGATGGAGATACGCAGTATTTT. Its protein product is CSVDKTDGDTQYF.

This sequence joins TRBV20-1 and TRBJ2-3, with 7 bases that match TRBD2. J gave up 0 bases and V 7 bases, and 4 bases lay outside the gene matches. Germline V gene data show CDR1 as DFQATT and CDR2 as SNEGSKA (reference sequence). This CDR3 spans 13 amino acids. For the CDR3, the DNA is TGCAGTGGAGAGCGGGGAAGCACAGATACGCAGTATTTT. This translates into CSGERGSTDTQYF.

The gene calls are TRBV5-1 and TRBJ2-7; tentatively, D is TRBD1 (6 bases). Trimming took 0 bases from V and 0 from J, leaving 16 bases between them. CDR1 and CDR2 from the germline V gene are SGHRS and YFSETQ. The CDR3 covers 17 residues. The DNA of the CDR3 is TGCGCCAGCAGCTTGGGGGGGCCCAGGGACCGCTCCTACGAGCAGTACTTC. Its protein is CASSLGGPRDRSYEQYF.

CDR3 sequence: CASSLTSAIYNEQFF. Written as DNA, the CDR3 is TGTGCCAGCTCCTTGACTAGCGCGATATACAATGAGCAGTTCTTC. The rearrangement links TRBV7-9 to TRBJ2-1; 8 bases align to TRBD2. V lost 8 bases to trimming and J lost 4 bases; unmatched junction nucleotides: 10. The V gene's germline CDR1 is SEHNR and CDR2 FQNEAQ (reference sequence). The CDR3 is 15 residues long. Looking up the rest from reference TRBV7-9 and TRBJ2-1 gives the full variable domain: DTGVSQNPRHKITKRGQNVTFRCDPISEHNRLYWYRQTLGQGPEFLTYFQNEAQLEKSRLLSDRFSAERPKGSFSTLEIQRTEQGDSAMYLCASSLTSAIYNEQFFGPGTRLTVL.

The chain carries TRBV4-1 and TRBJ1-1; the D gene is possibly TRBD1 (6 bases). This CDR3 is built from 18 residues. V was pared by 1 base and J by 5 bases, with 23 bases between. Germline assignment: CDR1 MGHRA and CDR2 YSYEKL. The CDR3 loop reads CASSQVQILRGAWTEAFF. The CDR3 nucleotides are TGCGCCAGCAGCCAAGTGCAAATCCTCAGGGGTGCATGGACTGAAGCTTTCTTT.